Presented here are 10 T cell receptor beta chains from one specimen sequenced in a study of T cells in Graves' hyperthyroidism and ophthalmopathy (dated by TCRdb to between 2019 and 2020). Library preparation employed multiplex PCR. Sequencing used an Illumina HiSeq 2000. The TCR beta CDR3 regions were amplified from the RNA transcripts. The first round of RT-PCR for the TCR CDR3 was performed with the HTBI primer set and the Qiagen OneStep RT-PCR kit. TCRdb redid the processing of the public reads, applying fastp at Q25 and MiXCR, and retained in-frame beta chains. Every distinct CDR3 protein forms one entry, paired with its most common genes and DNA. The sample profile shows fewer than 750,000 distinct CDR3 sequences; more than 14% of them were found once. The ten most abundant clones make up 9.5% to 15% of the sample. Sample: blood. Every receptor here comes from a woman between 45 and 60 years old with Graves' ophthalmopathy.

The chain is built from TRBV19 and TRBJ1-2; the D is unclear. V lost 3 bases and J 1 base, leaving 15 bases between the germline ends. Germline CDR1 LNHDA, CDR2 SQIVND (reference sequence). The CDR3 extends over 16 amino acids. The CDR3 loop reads CASSMGSSGYNYGYTF. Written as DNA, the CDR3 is TGTGCCAGTAGTATGGGATCGTCGGGGTATAACTATGGCTACACCTTC.

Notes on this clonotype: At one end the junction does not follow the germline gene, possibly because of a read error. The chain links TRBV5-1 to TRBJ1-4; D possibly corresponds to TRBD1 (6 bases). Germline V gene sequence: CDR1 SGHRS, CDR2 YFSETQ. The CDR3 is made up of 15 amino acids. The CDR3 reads CASTKGPGANEKLFF. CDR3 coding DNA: TGTGCCAGCACCAAAGGTCCAGGGGCCAATGAAAAACTGTTTTTT.

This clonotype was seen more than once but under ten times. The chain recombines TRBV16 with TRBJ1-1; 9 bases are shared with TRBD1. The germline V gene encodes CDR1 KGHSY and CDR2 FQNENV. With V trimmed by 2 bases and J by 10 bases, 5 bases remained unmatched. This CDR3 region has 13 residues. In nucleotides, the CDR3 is TGTGCCAGCAGCCAAGGGACAGGGCAAGGAGCTTTCTTT. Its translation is CASSQGTGQGAFF.

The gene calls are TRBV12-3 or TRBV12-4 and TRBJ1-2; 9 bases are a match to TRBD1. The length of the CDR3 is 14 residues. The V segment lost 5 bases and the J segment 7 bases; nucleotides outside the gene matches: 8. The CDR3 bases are TGTGCCAGCAGTCTCGGACAGGGGTACGGTGGCTACACCTTC. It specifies CASSLGQGYGGYTF.

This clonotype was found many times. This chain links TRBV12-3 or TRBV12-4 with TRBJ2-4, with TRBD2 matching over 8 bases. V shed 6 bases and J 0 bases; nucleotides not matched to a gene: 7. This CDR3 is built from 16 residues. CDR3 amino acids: CASSASSGLAKNIQYF. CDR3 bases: TGTGCCAGCAGCGCCTCTAGCGGGCTAGCCAAAAACATTCAGTACTTC.

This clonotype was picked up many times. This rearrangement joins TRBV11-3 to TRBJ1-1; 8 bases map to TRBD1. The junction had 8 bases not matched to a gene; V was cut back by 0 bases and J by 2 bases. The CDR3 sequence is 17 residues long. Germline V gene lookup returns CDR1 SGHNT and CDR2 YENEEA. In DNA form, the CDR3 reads TGTGCCAGCAGCTTAGACGACAGGGGCAGGGGAAACACTGAAGCTTTCTTT. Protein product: CASSLDDRGRGNTEAFF.

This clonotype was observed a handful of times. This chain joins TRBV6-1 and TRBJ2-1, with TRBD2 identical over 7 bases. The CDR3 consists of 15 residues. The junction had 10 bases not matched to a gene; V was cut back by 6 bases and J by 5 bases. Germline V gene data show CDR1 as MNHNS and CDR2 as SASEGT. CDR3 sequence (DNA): TGTGCCAGCAGCTCACCGGGACTACCCGACAATGAGCAGTTCTTC. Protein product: CASSSPGLPDNEQFF.

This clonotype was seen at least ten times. The CDR3 here is CASTKWPRGYEQYF. The CDR3 coding sequence is TGTGCCAGCACAAAATGGCCCAGGGGGTACGAGCAGTACTTC. This chain links TRBV28 with TRBJ2-7, with 7 positions matching TRBD1. CDR3 length: 14 residues. Germline V CDR1 and CDR2: MDHEN, SYDVKM. J was trimmed by 4 bases and V by 7 bases; bases with no gene match: 10.

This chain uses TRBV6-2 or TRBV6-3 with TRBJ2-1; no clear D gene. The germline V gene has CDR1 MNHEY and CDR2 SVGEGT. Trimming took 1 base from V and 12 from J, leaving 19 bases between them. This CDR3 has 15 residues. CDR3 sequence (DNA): TGTGCCAGCAGTTACTATCGGACGGACCCTAGGGCGCAGTTCTTC. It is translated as CASSYYRTDPRAQFF.

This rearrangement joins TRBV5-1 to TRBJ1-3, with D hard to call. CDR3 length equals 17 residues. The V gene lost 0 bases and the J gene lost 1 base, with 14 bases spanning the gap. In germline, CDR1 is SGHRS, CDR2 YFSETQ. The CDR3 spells CASSLDNGVSSGNTIYF. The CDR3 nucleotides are TGCGCCAGCAGCTTGGATAACGGGGTCTCATCTGGAAACACCATATATTTT.